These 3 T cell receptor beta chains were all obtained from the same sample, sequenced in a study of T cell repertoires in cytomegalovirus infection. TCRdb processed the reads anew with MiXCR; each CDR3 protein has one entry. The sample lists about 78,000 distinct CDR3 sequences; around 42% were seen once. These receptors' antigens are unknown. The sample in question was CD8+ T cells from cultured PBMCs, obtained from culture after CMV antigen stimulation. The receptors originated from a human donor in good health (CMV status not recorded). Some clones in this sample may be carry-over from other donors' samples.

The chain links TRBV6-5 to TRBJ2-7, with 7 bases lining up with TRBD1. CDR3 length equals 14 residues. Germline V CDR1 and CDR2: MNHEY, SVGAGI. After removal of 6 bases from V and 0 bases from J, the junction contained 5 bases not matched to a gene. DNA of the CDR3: TGTGCCAGCAGCCCCTACAGGGGCTCCTACGAGCAGTACTTC. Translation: CASSPYRGSYEQYF.

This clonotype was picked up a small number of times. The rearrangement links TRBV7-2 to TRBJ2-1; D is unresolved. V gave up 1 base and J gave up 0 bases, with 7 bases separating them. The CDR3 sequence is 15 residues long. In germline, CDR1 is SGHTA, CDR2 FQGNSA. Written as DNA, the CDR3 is TGTGCCAGCAGCTTAGACTATTCCTCCTACAATGAGCAGTTCTTC. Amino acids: CASSLDYSSYNEQFF. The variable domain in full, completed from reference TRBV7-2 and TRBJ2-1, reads GAGVSQSPSNKVTEKGKDVELRCDPISGHTALYWYRQSLGQGLEFLIYFQGNSAPDKSGLPSDRFSAERTGGSVSTLTIQRTQQEDSAVYLCASSLDYSSYNEQFFGPGTRLTVL.

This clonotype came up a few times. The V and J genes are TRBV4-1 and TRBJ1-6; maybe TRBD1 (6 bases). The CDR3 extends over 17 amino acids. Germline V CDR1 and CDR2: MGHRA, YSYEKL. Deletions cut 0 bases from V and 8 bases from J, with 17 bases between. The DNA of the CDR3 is TGCGCCAGCAGCCAAGACCGGAGGGGGTCTGGGGATTCACCCCTCCACTTT. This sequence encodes CASSQDRRGSGDSPLHF.